This T cell receptor (beta chain) was obtained from a study of shared clonotypes between healthy human individuals. The study's findings and limits: In general, naive subsets displayed greater estimated richness than memory subsets did. For naive CD4 cells, 4.5% to 6.5% of clonotypes were shared across a handful of donors.

The table came from immunoSEQ multiplex PCR; TCRdb's copy has only in-frame clones and leaves some out. The repertoire holds around 1.1 million clones, with more than 75% as singletons. A word on this clone: Its specificity is not known.

Germline V gene data show CDR1 as SQVTM and CDR2 as ANQGSEA. Trimming removed 7 bases from V and 4 bases from J, with 18 bases in between. The CDR3 covers 14 residues. The chain recombines TRBV29-1 with TRBJ2-3; D remains unclear. The specimen sequenced was memory CD4+ T cells from PBMCs. The sample's subset: CD45RA-negative fraction. The TCR was taken from a man aged 18-30 years in good health. Some clones in this sample may be carry-over from other donors' samples. The CDR3 DNA reads as TGCAGCGCGTCGGGCAAACTGGTAGCAGATACGCAGTATTTT. Protein sequence: CSASGKLVADTQYF.